This T cell receptor beta chain was sequenced during a study of beta chain features in type 1 diabetes. Study-wide results and caveats: TCRB CDR3s were moderately but significantly shorter in Type 1 diabetes patients in all four CD4+ subsets.

Reverse transcribing all isolated RNA meant expressed TCRB transcripts were sequenced. Assay used: immunoSEQ multiplex PCR; TCRdb lists only in-frame clones, some missing. This table holds under 400,000 clones, roughly an eighth found once. This clone showed up just a few times. Its antigen is not identified. Via CD45RO/CCR7/CD25/CD127/CD95/CD27, cells of the CD4+ naive, central memory, regulatory and stem cell-like memory subsets were sorted. CDR1 MDHEN and CDR2 SYDVKM come from the germline V gene. The V gene end was trimmed by 1 base and the J gene end by 3 bases; junction bases not matched to a gene: 4. The CDR3 is 16 amino acids.

The source of this sequence is a woman aged 18-29 years with type 1 diabetes. The specimen was naive CD4+ T cells from blood. The rearrangement uses TRBV28 and TRBJ2-1; 9 nucleotides match TRBD1. CDR3: CASSLLKGQGYNEQFF. The CDR3, as DNA: TGTGCCAGCAGTTTATTGAAGGGACAGGGCTACAATGAGCAGTTCTTC.